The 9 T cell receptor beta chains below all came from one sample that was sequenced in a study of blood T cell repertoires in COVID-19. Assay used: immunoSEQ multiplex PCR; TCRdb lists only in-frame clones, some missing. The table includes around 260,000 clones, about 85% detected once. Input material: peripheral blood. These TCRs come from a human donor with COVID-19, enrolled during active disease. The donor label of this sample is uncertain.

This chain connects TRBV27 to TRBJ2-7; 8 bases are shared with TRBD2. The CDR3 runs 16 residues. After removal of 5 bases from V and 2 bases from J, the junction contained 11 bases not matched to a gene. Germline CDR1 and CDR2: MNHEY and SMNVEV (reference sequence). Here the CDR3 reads CASSGWSGSDTYEQYF. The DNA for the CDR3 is TGTGCCAGCAGTGGCTGGAGCGGGAGCGATACCTACGAGCAGTACTTC.

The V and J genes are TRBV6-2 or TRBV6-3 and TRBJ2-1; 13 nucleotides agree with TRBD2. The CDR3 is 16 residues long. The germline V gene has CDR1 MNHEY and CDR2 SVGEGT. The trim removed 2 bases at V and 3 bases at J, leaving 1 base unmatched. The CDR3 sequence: CASSYGTSGNYNEQFF. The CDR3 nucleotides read TGTGCCAGCAGTTACGGGACTAGCGGGAACTACAATGAGCAGTTCTTC.

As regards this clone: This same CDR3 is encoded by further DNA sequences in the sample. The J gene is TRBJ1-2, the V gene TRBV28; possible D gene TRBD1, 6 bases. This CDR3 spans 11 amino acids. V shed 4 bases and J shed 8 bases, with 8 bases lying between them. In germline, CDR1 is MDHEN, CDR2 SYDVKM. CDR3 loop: CASSSRGGYTF. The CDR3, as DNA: TGTGCCAGCAGTTCGAGGGGGGGCTACACCTTC.

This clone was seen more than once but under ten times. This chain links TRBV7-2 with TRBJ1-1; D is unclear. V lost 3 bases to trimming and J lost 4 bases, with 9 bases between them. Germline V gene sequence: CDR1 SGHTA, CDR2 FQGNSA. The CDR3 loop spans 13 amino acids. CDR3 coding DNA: TGTGCCAGCAGCTTCTCAACTCGCACTGAAGCTTTCTTT. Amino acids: CASSFSTRTEAFF.

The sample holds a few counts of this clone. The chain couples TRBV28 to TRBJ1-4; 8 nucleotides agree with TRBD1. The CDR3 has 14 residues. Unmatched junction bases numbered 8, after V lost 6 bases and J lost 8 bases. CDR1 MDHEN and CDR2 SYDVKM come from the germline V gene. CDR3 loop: CASRAQGAGEKLFF. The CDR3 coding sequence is TGTGCCAGCAGGGCGCAGGGGGCAGGGGAAAAACTGTTTTTT.

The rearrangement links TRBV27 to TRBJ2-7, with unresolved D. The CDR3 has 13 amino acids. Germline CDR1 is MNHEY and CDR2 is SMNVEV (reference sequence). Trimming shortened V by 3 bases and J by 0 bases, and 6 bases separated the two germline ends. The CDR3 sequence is CASSFARSYEQYF. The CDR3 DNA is TGTGCCAGCAGTTTTGCGCGCTCCTACGAGCAGTACTTC.

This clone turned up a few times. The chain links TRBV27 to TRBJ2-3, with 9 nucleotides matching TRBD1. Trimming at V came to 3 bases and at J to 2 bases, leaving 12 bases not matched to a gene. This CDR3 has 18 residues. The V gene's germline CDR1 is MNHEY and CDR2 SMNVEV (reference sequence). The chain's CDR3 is CASSFQNRGQGTTDTQYF. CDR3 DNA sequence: TGTGCCAGCAGTTTCCAAAACCGCGGACAGGGGACCACAGATACGCAGTATTTT.

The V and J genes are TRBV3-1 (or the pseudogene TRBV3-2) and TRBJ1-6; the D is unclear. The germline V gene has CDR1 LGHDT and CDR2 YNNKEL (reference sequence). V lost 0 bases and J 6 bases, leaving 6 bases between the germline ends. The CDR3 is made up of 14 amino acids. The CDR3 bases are TGTGCCAGCAGCCAAGATCCGGTTAATTCACCCCTCCACTTT. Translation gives CASSQDPVNSPLHF.

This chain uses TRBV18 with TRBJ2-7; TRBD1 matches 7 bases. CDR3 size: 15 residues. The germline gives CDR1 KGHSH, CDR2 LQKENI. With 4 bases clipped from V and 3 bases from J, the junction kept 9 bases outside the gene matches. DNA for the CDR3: TGTGCCAGCTCACTTGCCGGACAGGCCAGCTACGAGCAGTACTTC. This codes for CASSLAGQASYEQYF.